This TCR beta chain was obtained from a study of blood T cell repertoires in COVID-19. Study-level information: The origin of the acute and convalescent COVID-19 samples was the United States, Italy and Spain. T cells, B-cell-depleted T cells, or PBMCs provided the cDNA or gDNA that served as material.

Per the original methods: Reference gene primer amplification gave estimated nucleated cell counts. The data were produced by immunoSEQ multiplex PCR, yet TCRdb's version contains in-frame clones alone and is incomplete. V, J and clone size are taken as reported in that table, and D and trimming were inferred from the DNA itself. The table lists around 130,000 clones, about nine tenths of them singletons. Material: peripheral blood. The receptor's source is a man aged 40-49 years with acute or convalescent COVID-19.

CDR3 loop: CANSGDSGYTF. CDR3 in DNA: TGTGCCAACTCCGGGGACTCGGGCTACACCTTC. J is TRBJ1-2 and V is TRBV10-3; tentative D call: TRBD1 (5 bases). CDR1 ENHRY and CDR2 SYGVKD come from the germline V gene. The CDR3 is made up of 11 amino acids. Trimming pared 10 bases from V and 8 bases from J, leaving 14 bases between.